The clone carrying this TCR beta chain has only a few counts. As yet, its antigen is unknown. The junction had 6 bases not matched to a gene; V was cut back by 9 bases and J by 3 bases. Germline V CDR1 and CDR2: SGHAT, FQDESV (reference sequence). The CDR3 is 13 amino acids. From the reads, TCRdb called clonotypes with MiXCR, one entry per CDR3 protein. This table holds tens of thousands of distinct CDR3 sequences, 35% to 50% found once. This record belongs to a study of T cell repertoires in cytomegalovirus infection. Study details: HLA-B-restricted CMV epitopes that are well studied were used alongside recently identified HLA-C-restricted ones. Signatures in public TCR beta sequences pointed to both CMV infection and matching HLA type. Broader study findings: Individuals carrying CMV plus the relevant HLA were identified by cumulative frequency of public TCR beta families. HLA-C-restricted TCR beta clonotypes specific for CMV led the ex vivo response.

Sample: CD8+ T cells from cultured PBMCs, taken from culture after CMV antigen stimulation. The chain couples TRBV11-1 to TRBJ2-7; 9 nucleotides line up with TRBD1. This sequence was found in a human donor in good health (CMV status not recorded). Some clones in this sample may be carry-over from other donors' samples. The CDR3 spells CASRDRDVYEQYF. The CDR3 DNA reads TGTGCCAGTCGGGACAGGGATGTCTACGAGCAGTACTTC.